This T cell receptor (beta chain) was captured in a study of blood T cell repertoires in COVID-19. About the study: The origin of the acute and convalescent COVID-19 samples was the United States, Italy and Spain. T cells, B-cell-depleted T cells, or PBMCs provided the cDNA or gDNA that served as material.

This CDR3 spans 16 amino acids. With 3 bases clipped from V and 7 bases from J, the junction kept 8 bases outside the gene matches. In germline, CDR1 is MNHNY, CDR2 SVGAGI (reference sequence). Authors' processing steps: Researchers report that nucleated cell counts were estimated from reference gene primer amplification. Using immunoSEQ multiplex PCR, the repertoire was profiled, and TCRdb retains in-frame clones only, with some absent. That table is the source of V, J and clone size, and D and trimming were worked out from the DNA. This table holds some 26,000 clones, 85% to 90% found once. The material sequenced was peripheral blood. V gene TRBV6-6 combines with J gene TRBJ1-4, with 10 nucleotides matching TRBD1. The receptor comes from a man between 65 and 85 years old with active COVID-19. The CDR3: CASSYVWDRGGEKLFF. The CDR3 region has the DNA TGTGCCAGCAGTTATGTATGGGACAGGGGTGGTGAAAAACTGTTTTTT.